One and the same sample provided the 12 T cell receptor beta chains below, sequenced in a study of T cells in women clearing cervical HPV infection. The method was immunoSEQ multiplex PCR; TCRdb's version includes in-frame clones alone and lacks a portion of them. This sample contains approximately 39,000 clones. Sample: blood buffy coat. These receptors all stem from a woman aged 18 to 75 with a cervical HPV16 infection that either progressed to CIN3+ or cleared (not recorded which).

Details on this clone: The CDR3 end falls 3 residues outside the read, so it is completed with the germline J gene. The chain has TRBV5-1 and TRBJ2-5; 9 bases map to TRBD2. The ends lost 4 bases at V and 5 bases at J; junction bases unmatched: 12. Germline V gives CDR1 SGHRS, CDR2 YFSETQ. This CDR3 has 16 amino acids. The CDR3 loop is CASSPGNSGGGETQYF. The DNA read from the CDR3 is TGCGCCAGCAGCCCCGGGAATAGCGGGGGCGGGGAGACC.

A remark on this clone: The sequence runs out 3 residues before the end of the CDR3; the remainder is reconstructed from the germline J gene. This rearrangement joins TRBV5-5 to TRBJ1-5; D not resolved. V was trimmed by 0 bases and J by 7 bases, leaving 11 bases between them. The CDR3 consists of 14 residues. The germline gives CDR1 SGHKS, CDR2 YYEKEE (reference sequence). Incomplete CDR3 DNA: TGTGCCAGCAGCTTGGGACTCTCGGGGCAGCCC. Translated, it gives CASSLGLSGQP. The whole CDR3 sequence reads CASSLGLSGQPQHF.

Comments on this clone: Read sequence stops 3 residues before the CDR3 end, and the germline J gene provides the missing end. The chain is built from TRBV7-8 and TRBJ2-2, with TRBD2 identical over 10 bases. V dropped 1 base and J dropped 7; count of bases not matched to a gene: 6. In germline, CDR1 is SGHVS, CDR2 FQNEAQ. The CDR3 is 16 amino acids. The sequenced CDR3 bases are TGTGCCAGCAGCTTAGTAGTTAGCGGGGGGTTCGGGGAG. Amino acid sequence: CASSLVVSGGFGE. The CDR3, in full, reads CASSLVVSGGFGELFF.

Concerning this clone itself: The missing CDR3 end, 3 residues past where the read stops, is filled in from the germline J gene. V is TRBV12-3 or TRBV12-4 and J is TRBJ2-7; 12 positions match TRBD1. V dropped 6 bases and J dropped 4; count of bases not matched to a gene: 1. The CDR3 extends over 13 amino acids. The CDR3 sequence: CASRGQGAYEQYF. Partial CDR3 DNA: TGTGCCAGCAGGGGACAGGGGGCTTACGAG.

In the case of this clone: The read ends 3 residues before the CDR3 terminus; that terminus is restored from the germline J gene. The chain carries TRBV10-3 and TRBJ2-7; D might be TRBD1 (7 bases). Trimming took 8 bases from V and 4 from J, leaving 12 bases between them. This CDR3 has 12 residues. Germline-derived CDR1 and CDR2 are ENHRY and SYGVKD. CDR3 bases read: TGTGCCATCCGCTCAGGGGGGTACGAG. Amino acids: CAIRSGGYE. The entire CDR3 protein reads CAIRSGGYEQYF.

About this clone itself: The same CDR3 is also encoded by other DNA sequences in this sample. The covered CDR3 bases are TGTGCCTGGGAGGGGGCGCCTGGAAACACC. Its translation is CAWEGAPGNT. The full-length CDR3 reads as CAWEGAPGNTIYF. The chain couples TRBV30 to TRBJ1-3; 7 nucleotides agree with TRBD1. The CDR3 goes on 3 residues after the read ends, and that part is filled in from the germline J gene. The CDR3 runs to 13 residues. Germline loops: CDR1 GTSNPN, CDR2 SVGIG (reference sequence). V dropped 5 bases and J dropped 2; count of bases not matched to a gene: 3. Variable domain in full (rest from reference TRBV30 and TRBJ1-3): SQTIHQWPATLVQPVGSPLSLECTVEGTSNPNLYWYRQAAGRGLQLLFYSVGIGQISSEVPQNLSASRPQDRQFILSSKKLLLSDSGFYLCAWEGAPGNTIYFGEGSWLTVV.

Considering frequency, this clone is medium-sized. From the germline J gene comes the end of the CDR3, since the read stops 3 residues before it. The genes are TRBV6-2 or TRBV6-3 and TRBJ2-1; possible D gene TRBD2, 6 bases. The CDR3 is 16 residues long. Trimming left V 0 bases short and J 3 bases short, with 12 bases between. Germline V gene data show CDR1 as MNHEY and CDR2 as SVGEGT. The CDR3 is CASSYSRTTIYNEQFF. The DNA read from the CDR3 is TGTGCCAGCAGTTACTCGAGGACTACCATCTACAATGAG.

As for this clone: The read ends 3 residues early relative to the CDR3; the germline J gene fills the gap. The chain joins TRBV7-2 to TRBJ2-5; D perhaps matches TRBD2 (7 bases). V gave up 6 bases and J gave up 5 bases, with 16 bases separating them. This CDR3 contains 14 residues. Germline loops: CDR1 SGHTA, CDR2 FQGNSA. CDR3 residues: CASSSQGGGETQYF. The CDR3 DNA, read in part, is TGTGCCAGCAGTTCACAAGGGGGAGGGGAGACC.

As regards this clone: The read is 3 residues too short to cover the CDR3 end, so that end is filled in from the germline J gene. This chain connects TRBV20-1 to TRBJ2-4, with a possible D match to TRBD2 (6 bases). The V and J ends lost 7 bases and 2 bases respectively, with 12 bases between them. Germline assignment: CDR1 DFQATT and CDR2 SNEGSKA (reference sequence). The CDR3 covers 13 residues. The CDR3 sequence is CSGASDSKNIQYF. The sequenced CDR3 bases are TGCAGTGGTGCTAGCGACTCCAAAAACATT.

CDR3 bases read: TGTGCCAGCAGTTTGGACAGGGGGGTAGCCTACGAG. This gives the protein CASSLDRGVAYE. The whole CDR3 sequence is CASSLDRGVAYEQYF. The chain couples TRBV7-3 to TRBJ2-7; 10 bases line up with TRBD1. The observed sequence ends 3 residues before the CDR3 terminus, with the missing tail filled in from the germline J gene. CDR1 and CDR2 from the germline V gene are SGHTA and FQGTGA. Trimming cost V 6 bases and J 2 bases; bases outside gene matches: 7. The CDR3 runs 15 residues. The full variable domain, with the rest looked up from reference TRBV7-3 and TRBJ2-7, is GAGVSQTPSNKVTEKGKYVELRCDPISGHTALYWYRQSLGQGPEFLIYFQGTGAADDSGLPNDRFFAVRPEGSVSTLKIQRTERGDSAVYLCASSLDRGVAYEQYFGPGTRLTVT.

Concerning this clone: The read finishes 3 residues shy of the CDR3 end, and the germline J gene is used to complete it. This chain uses TRBV19 with TRBJ2-1, with unresolved D. Trimming cost V 4 bases and J 0 bases, with 10 bases left between them. The germline V gene encodes CDR1 LNHDA and CDR2 SQIVND (reference sequence). The CDR3 covers 15 residues. Partial CDR3 DNA: TGTGCCAGTAGTACTACGTCTTTCTCCTACAATGAG. This sequence encodes CASSTTSFSYNE. The complete CDR3 protein is CASSTTSFSYNEQFF. The whole variable domain, filled in from reference TRBV19 and TRBJ2-1, reads DGGITQSPKYLFRKEGQNVTLSCEQNLNHDAMYWYRQDPGQGLRLIYYSQIVNDFQKGDIAEGYSVSREKKESFPLTVTSAQKNPTAFYLCASSTTSFSYNEQFFGPGTRLTVL.

The CDR3 bases that were read are TGTGCCAGCTCACCGGACAGGGTGGTGGTTAACACTGAA. It is translated as CASSPDRVVVNTE. The complete CDR3 sequence is CASSPDRVVVNTEAFF. J is TRBJ1-1 and V is TRBV18; 8 bases match TRBD1. The DNA ends 3 residues before the CDR3 does, and the rest of the CDR3 is filled in from the germline J gene. With 3 bases clipped from V and 2 bases from J, the junction kept 8 bases outside the gene matches. The germline gives CDR1 KGHSH, CDR2 LQKENI. This CDR3 contains 16 residues.